Presented here are 23 T cell receptor beta chains from one specimen sequenced in a study of monozygotic twins with cystic fibrosis. Repertoires were generated with immunoSEQ multiplex PCR, while TCRdb's copy carries only in-frame clones and drops some. This sample yields 20,000 or so clones, of which around nine tenths are seen a single time; less than 1.5% belongs to the top ten. Sequenced sample: blood. The receptors originated from a woman between 25 and 40 years old with cystic fibrosis.

This chain links TRBV5-1 with TRBJ1-2; the D is unclear. V lost 2 bases and J 2 bases, leaving 7 bases between the germline ends. The germline V gene encodes CDR1 SGHRS and CDR2 YFSETQ. The CDR3 extends over 13 amino acids. The CDR3 nucleotides read TGCGCCAGCAGCTTTTCGGAGAACTATGGCTACACCTTC. This codes for CASSFSENYGYTF.

This sequence joins TRBV29-1 and TRBJ2-7; the D gene could be TRBD1 or TRBD2 (5 bases each). Trimming took off 3 bases at V and 2 bases at J, with 5 bases between the two ends. CDR1 is SQVTM, CDR2 ANQGSEA, per germline. CDR3 length equals 11 residues. CDR3 loop: CSVEGAYEQYF. In DNA form, the CDR3 reads TGCAGCGTTGAGGGGGCCTACGAGCAGTACTTC.

This clone was observed a handful of times. J is TRBJ2-7 and V is TRBV12-5, with 7 bases lining up with TRBD1. The CDR3 consists of 15 residues. Unmatched junction bases numbered 6, after V lost 1 base and J lost 3 bases. CDR1 is LGHNT, CDR2 FRNRAP, per germline. In DNA, the CDR3 is TGTGCTAGTGGTTTGGGGAGGACAGGTCGCTACGAGCAGTACTTC. Translated, it gives CASGLGRTGRYEQYF.

This chain uses TRBV19 with TRBJ1-5; D not certain. Trimming cost V 0 bases and J 3 bases, with 12 bases left between them. CDR3 length: 16 residues. CDR1 LNHDA and CDR2 SQIVND come from the germline V gene (reference sequence). The CDR3 DNA follows: TGTGCCAGTAGTATAGATCGACGTATTCCCAATCAGCCCCAGCATTTT. The encoded protein is CASSIDRRIPNQPQHF. The full variable domain, its missing parts supplied by reference TRBV19 and TRBJ1-5, is DGGITQSPKYLFRKEGQNVTLSCEQNLNHDAMYWYRQDPGQGLRLIYYSQIVNDFQKGDIAEGYSVSREKKESFPLTVTSAQKNPTAFYLCASSIDRRIPNQPQHFGDGTRLSIL.

CDR3 in amino acids: CASSIRQGTEAFF. The CDR3, as DNA: TGTGCCAGTAGTATTAGACAGGGGACTGAAGCTTTCTTT. The chain joins TRBV19 to TRBJ1-1, with 8 bases identical to TRBD1. J gave up 5 bases and V 3 bases, and 2 bases lay outside the gene matches. This CDR3 comprises 13 residues. Germline values: CDR1 LNHDA, CDR2 SQIVND (reference sequence).

V and J are TRBV13 and TRBJ2-3; D remains unclear. Trimming took 3 bases from V and 7 from J, leaving 5 bases between them. Germline lookup yields CDR1 PRHDT and CDR2 FYEKMQ (reference sequence). There are 11 residues in the CDR3. The CDR3 region has the DNA TGTGCCAGCAGCTTTCGAAATACGCAGTATTTT. It yields the protein CASSFRNTQYF.

In this sample, this clone turned up once. The gene calls are TRBV4-1 and TRBJ2-1; the match to TRBD2 covers 9 bases. After removal of 6 bases from V and 10 bases from J, the junction contained 10 bases not matched to a gene. Germline-derived CDR1 and CDR2 are MGHRA and YSYEKL. CDR3 size: 14 residues. The CDR3 is CASREPGLANEQFF. The DNA for the CDR3 is TGCGCCAGCAGGGAACCGGGACTAGCAAACGAGCAGTTCTTC.

The chain employs TRBV9 and TRBJ2-2; the match to TRBD1 covers 8 bases. The junction had 5 bases not matched to a gene; V was cut back by 0 bases and J by 4 bases. CDR3 length equals 16 residues. Germline loops: CDR1 SGDLS, CDR2 YYNGEE. This CDR3 is CASSVAQGAGTGELFF. The DNA for the CDR3 is TGTGCCAGCAGCGTAGCTCAGGGGGCGGGCACCGGGGAGCTGTTTTTT.

The V and J genes are TRBV7-9 and TRBJ1-4; 8 bases match TRBD1. Germline V lookup: CDR1 SEHNR, CDR2 FQNEAQ (reference sequence). There are 14 residues in the CDR3. J was trimmed by 4 bases and V by 3 bases; bases with no gene match: 1. The CDR3 loop reads CASSFGQGNEKLFF. CDR3 sequence (DNA): TGTGCCAGCAGCTTCGGACAGGGTAATGAAAAACTGTTTTTT.

CDR3 protein: CASSYRALGTEAFF. CDR3 nucleotides: TGTGCCAGCAGTTACAGGGCCCTAGGCACTGAAGCTTTCTTT. The genes are TRBV28 and TRBJ1-1; D is perhaps TRBD1 (6 bases). Looked up from germline, CDR1 is MDHEN and CDR2 is SYDVKM. The length of the CDR3 is 14 residues. V lost 4 bases and J lost 4, with 13 bases in between.

V and J are TRBV19 and TRBJ1-1; D is unclear. This CDR3 spans 14 amino acids. Germline V gives CDR1 LNHDA, CDR2 SQIVND (reference sequence). With 7 bases removed from V and 0 bases from J, the gap between germline ends came to 12 bases. CDR3 sequence reads: CASKVNIMNTEAFF. The DNA of the CDR3 is TGTGCCAGTAAAGTGAACATCATGAACACTGAAGCTTTCTTT.

This clone has only a few counts. This chain uses TRBV13 with TRBJ2-1, with a tentative D call TRBD1 (5 bases). V was shortened by 4 bases and J by 2 bases, with 12 bases between the two germline ends. CDR1 PRHDT and CDR2 FYEKMQ come from the germline V gene (reference sequence). The CDR3 loop spans 15 amino acids. CDR3 protein: CASSSGMGTYNEQFF. CDR3 coding DNA: TGTGCCAGCAGCTCAGGGATGGGAACCTACAATGAGCAGTTCTTC. The whole variable domain, remainder taken from reference TRBV13 and TRBJ2-1, is AAGVIQSPRHLIKEKRETATLKCYPIPRHDTVYWYQQGPGQDPQFLISFYEKMQSDKGSIPDRFSAQQFSDYHSELNMSSLELGDSALYFCASSSGMGTYNEQFFGPGTRLTVL.

J is TRBJ1-2 and V is TRBV5-4; 8 bases align to TRBD1. The junction had 7 bases not matched to a gene; V was cut back by 2 bases and J by 7 bases. Germline V lookup: CDR1 SGHNT, CDR2 YYREEE (reference sequence). The CDR3 has 14 amino acids. CDR3 in amino acids: CASSLTGGVGGYTF. The CDR3, as DNA: TGTGCCAGCAGCTTAACAGGGGGGGTTGGTGGCTACACCTTC.

The chain carries TRBV5-1 and TRBJ2-2, with a tentative D call TRBD1 (6 bases). CDR1 is SGHRS, CDR2 YFSETQ, per germline. V gave up 1 base and J gave up 2 bases, with 9 bases separating them. The length of the CDR3 is 15 residues. CDR3 coding DNA: TGCGCCAGCAGCTTGACCGGGACAAACACCGGGGAGCTGTTTTTT. It codes for CASSLTGTNTGELFF. Looking up the rest from reference TRBV5-1 and TRBJ2-2 gives the full variable domain: KAGVTQTPRYLIKTRGQQVTLSCSPISGHRSVSWYQQTPGQGLQFLFEYFSETQRNKGNFPGRFSGRQFSNSRSEMNVSTLELGDSALYLCASSLTGTNTGELFFGEGSRLTVL.

This clone was counted once. This sequence joins TRBV5-1 and TRBJ1-1, with D possibly TRBD1 on 6 matching bases. Germline CDR1 and CDR2: SGHRS and YFSETQ. The CDR3 runs 14 residues. The V and J ends lost 5 bases and 7 bases respectively, with 18 bases between them. CDR3 region: CASSSQTGSIEAFF. In DNA, the CDR3 is TGCGCCAGCAGTTCCCAAACAGGGTCAATTGAAGCTTTCTTT.

The chain carries TRBV25-1 and TRBJ2-3; 7 nucleotides match TRBD1. V lost 3 bases, J lost 4 bases, and 7 bases stayed unmatched. Per the germline V gene, CDR1 is MGHDK and CDR2 is SYGVNS. The CDR3 sequence is 15 residues long. The CDR3 coding sequence is TGTGCCAGCAGTGACAAGGGGGCCTCCCCAGATACGCAGTATTTT. It yields the protein CASSDKGASPDTQYF.

The rearrangement links TRBV9 to TRBJ1-3; D possibly corresponds to TRBD1 (5 bases). The germline V gene encodes CDR1 SGDLS and CDR2 YYNGEE. The CDR3 is 13 residues long. Trimming left V 4 bases short and J 3 bases short, with 8 bases between. CDR3 loop: CASSPGGGNTIYF. CDR3 coding DNA: TGTGCCAGCAGCCCGGGGGGTGGAAACACCATATATTTT.

The chain uses TRBV19 and TRBJ1-2; the D is unclear. Trimming removed 10 bases at V and 0 bases at J, with 15 bases between. CDR3 length: 14 amino acids. Germline V gene lookup returns CDR1 LNHDA and CDR2 SQIVND (reference sequence). Written as DNA, the CDR3 is TGTGCCACCCGCGGAACTATAGCTAACTATGGCTACACCTTC. It yields the protein CATRGTIANYGYTF.

In regard to this clone: Its ends do not fully match the called genes, so a read error is possible. V and J are TRBV6-6 and TRBJ2-7; perhaps TRBD2 as D (5 bases). The germline V gene encodes CDR1 MNHNY and CDR2 SVGAGI (reference sequence). This CDR3 is 12 amino acids long. CDR3 in DNA: TGTACCAGCAGTTACTCGAGGGCAGAAAAGTACTTC. Translation gives CTSSYSRAEKYF.

V is TRBV5-6 and J is TRBJ1-3, with D perhaps matching TRBD1 (5 bases). V gave up 3 bases and J gave up 4 bases, with 11 bases separating them. CDR3 length: 14 amino acids. The germline gives CDR1 SGHDT, CDR2 YYEEEE. The CDR3 region has the DNA TGTGCCAGCAGCTCCGGGACGGCGGGAAACACCATATATTTT. This sequence encodes CASSSGTAGNTIYF. Drawing the rest from reference TRBV5-6 and TRBJ1-3, the complete variable domain is DAGVTQSPTHLIKTRGQQVTLRCSPKSGHDTVSWYQQALGQGPQFIFQYYEEEERQRGNFPDRFSGHQFPNYSSELNVNALLLGDSALYLCASSSGTAGNTIYFGEGSWLTVV.

The chain links TRBV6-5 to TRBJ2-2; 7 nucleotides agree with TRBD2. CDR3 size: 13 residues. Germline loops: CDR1 MNHEY, CDR2 SVGAGI. V trimming: 8 bases; J trimming: 3 bases; junction bases outside the gene matches: 3. CDR3 DNA: TGTGCCAGCGGGGCGGGGGACACCGGGGAGCTGTTTTTT. Translation gives CASGAGDTGELFF.

The chain has TRBV6-1 and TRBJ2-7, with a weak D call TRBD2 (6 bases). The CDR3 sequence is 19 residues long. Germline CDR1 and CDR2: MNHNS and SASEGT. Trimming cost V 2 bases and J 1 base, with 24 bases left between them. CDR3: CASSESGRKRAGGSYEQYF. Here the CDR3 DNA reads TGTGCCAGCAGTGAAAGTGGGAGGAAGAGGGCAGGAGGTTCCTACGAGCAGTACTTC.

This chain joins TRBV7-8 and TRBJ2-7; weak D call: TRBD1 (6 bases). CDR3 length: 17 residues. In germline, CDR1 is SGHVS, CDR2 FQNEAQ. Trimming pared 5 bases from V and 1 base from J, leaving 21 bases between. The CDR3 DNA sequence: TGTGCCAGCAGCCTTTATGCGGACAGACGGGTTTCCTACGAGCAGTACTTC. Translated: CASSLYADRRVSYEQYF.